This T cell receptor (beta chain) comes out of a study of T cell changes during pregnancy in multiple sclerosis. Sequencing was performed with immunoSEQ multiplex PCR; in TCRdb, only in-frame clones are kept and a portion is missing. The table includes under 65,000 clones, over 85% detected once. Germline assignment: CDR1 SGHRS and CDR2 YFSETQ. This CDR3 comprises 16 residues. Trimming pared 0 bases from V and 4 bases from J, leaving 14 bases between. The sequenced sample was peripheral blood, obtained in the second trimester of pregnancy. The clonotype originates from a female donor with multiple sclerosis, enrolled in a pregnancy study. V usage is TRBV5-1 and J usage is TRBJ2-1, with D possibly TRBD1 on 6 matching bases. CDR3: CASSLVFQGRYNEQFF. The CDR3 bases are TGCGCCAGCAGCTTGGTGTTCCAGGGGAGATACAATGAGCAGTTCTTC.